The TCR beta chain described here comes from a study of cytomegalovirus exposure and HLA in healthy donors. Study-level background: The use of the same platform for the 100 to 150 validation repertoires and the 650 to 850 first-cohort repertoires was reported by a later analysis.

This CDR3 is built from 16 residues. Germline assignment: CDR1 LGHNA and CDR2 YSLEER. The junction had 4 bases not matched to a gene; V was cut back by 2 bases and J by 2 bases. The method was immunoSEQ multiplex PCR; TCRdb's version includes in-frame clones alone and lacks a portion of them. This sample has about 110,000 clones, with about 88% found just once. This receptor was taken from a woman aged 18-29 years in good health and CMV-seropositive. The chain combines TRBV4-3 with TRBJ2-2; 8 nucleotides match TRBD2. The sample taken for sequencing was PBMCs. This chain's CDR3 is CASSQRGGINTGELFF. The CDR3 coding sequence is TGCGCCAGCAGCCAACGGGGGGGCATCAACACCGGGGAGCTGTTTTTT.